The 10 T cell receptor beta chains below all came from one sample that was sequenced in a study of shared clonotypes between healthy human individuals. Profiling relied on immunoSEQ multiplex PCR, and the TCRdb table lists in-frame clones only, not all of them. The sample lists 2,100,000 or so clones, approximately 94% occurring once. The sample taken for sequencing was naive CD4+ T cells sorted from blood. As for subset: CD45RA+ positively selected. The receptors shown here come from a young man in good health.

The V call is TRBV6-5, the J call TRBJ1-2, with TRBD1 identical over 11 bases. Germline-derived CDR1 and CDR2 are MNHEY and SVGAGI. The CDR3 consists of 15 residues. Trimming cost V 0 bases and J 8 bases; bases outside gene matches: 5. The CDR3 nucleotides are TGTGCCAGCAGTTACTCCAGGGGGACAGGGGGAGGCTACACCTTC. Translation gives CASSYSRGTGGGYTF.

The chain is built from TRBV4-2 and TRBJ2-5; TRBD2 matches 10 bases. Germline CDR1 and CDR2: LGHNA and YNFKEQ. The V gene end was trimmed by 0 bases and the J gene end by 4 bases; junction bases not matched to a gene: 11. The CDR3 totals 18 residues. The DNA for the CDR3 is TGTGCCAGCAGCCAAGATAGGGCGGCTAGCGGGAGCGGAGAGACCCAGTACTTC. Its translation is CASSQDRAASGSGETQYF.

The J gene is TRBJ1-1, the V gene TRBV2; D may be TRBD1 (6 bases). The CDR3 consists of 13 residues. Germline CDR1 SNHLY, CDR2 FYNNEI. Trimming left V 10 bases short and J 2 bases short, with 14 bases between. The CDR3 region is CANRADFNTEAFF. CDR3 DNA: TGTGCCAACAGGGCGGATTTCAACACTGAAGCTTTCTTT.

The V and J genes are TRBV6-5 and TRBJ1-6; 8 nucleotides align to TRBD1. The V gene end was trimmed by 5 bases and the J gene end by 9 bases; junction bases not matched to a gene: 9. CDR3 size: 15 residues. Germline V gives CDR1 MNHEY, CDR2 SVGAGI. The chain's CDR3 is CASSNGQGSGSPLHF. The CDR3, as DNA: TGTGCCAGCAGTAATGGACAGGGTTCTGGTTCACCCCTCCACTTT.

Regarding this clone: This CDR3 is also generated by other DNA sequences in the sample. The chain recombines TRBV18 with TRBJ1-6, with TRBD1 matching over 8 bases. Trimming at V came to 1 base and at J to 6 bases, leaving 2 bases not matched to a gene. The germline V gene has CDR1 KGHSH and CDR2 LQKENI. This CDR3 contains 15 residues. The DNA of the CDR3 is TGTGCCAGCTCACCACTAGGACAGGGTAATTCACCCCTCCACTTT. Amino acid sequence: CASSPLGQGNSPLHF.

V gene TRBV5-4 combines with J gene TRBJ1-1; 7 nucleotides agree with TRBD1. The germline CDR1 and CDR2 sequences are SGHNT and YYREEE (reference sequence). This CDR3 is 17 amino acids long. The V gene end was trimmed by 0 bases and the J gene end by 5 bases; junction bases not matched to a gene: 13. The CDR3 loop reads CASSLGAGVRGSTEAFF. Written as DNA, the CDR3 is TGTGCCAGCAGCTTGGGGGCGGGCGTCAGGGGGAGTACTGAAGCTTTCTTT. Full variable domain (rest looked up from reference TRBV5-4 and TRBJ1-1): ETGVTQSPTHLIKTRGQQVTLRCSSQSGHNTVSWYQQALGQGPQFIFQYYREEENGRGNFPPRFSGLQFPNYSSELNVNALELDDSALYLCASSLGAGVRGSTEAFFGQGTRLTVV.

This clone has a single count. The V and J genes are TRBV29-1 and TRBJ2-1; D gene uncertain. The CDR3 contains 16 residues. The germline CDR1 and CDR2 sequences are SQVTM and ANQGSEA. The germline V and J ends were trimmed by 0 bases and 2 bases, with 14 bases remaining between them. CDR3 sequence reads: CSVEDPSLDAYNEQFF. DNA for the CDR3: TGCAGCGTTGAAGATCCCAGCCTCGACGCCTACAATGAGCAGTTCTTC.

Here the CDR3 reads CASGNGLAGVGETQYF. CDR3 sequence (DNA): TGTGCTAGTGGTAACGGACTAGCGGGGGTGGGAGAGACCCAGTACTTC. This chain connects TRBV12-5 to TRBJ2-5; 13 nucleotides align to TRBD2. The germline CDR1 and CDR2 sequences are LGHNT and FRNRAP. The CDR3 has 16 amino acids. Trimming removed 5 bases from V and 4 bases from J; junction bases left unmatched: 7.

The chain is built from TRBV4-1 and TRBJ2-7; D possibly uses TRBD1 or TRBD2 (5 bases each). The CDR3 contains 16 residues. Trimming removed 4 bases at V and 0 bases at J, with 16 bases between. The V gene's germline CDR1 is MGHRA and CDR2 YSYEKL. The CDR3 region has the DNA TGCGCCAGCAGCCTCGTCGGGGCCAGGAGCTCCTACGAGCAGTACTTC. Residues: CASSLVGARSSYEQYF.

The genes are TRBV5-1 and TRBJ2-7; 8 nucleotides match TRBD2. The CDR3 is made up of 14 amino acids. V was clipped by 6 bases and J by 2 bases; unmatched bases: 7. CDR1 and CDR2 from the germline V gene are SGHRS and YFSETQ. The CDR3 protein is CASKASGGTYEQYF. CDR3 nucleotide sequence: TGCGCCAGCAAGGCAAGCGGGGGCACCTACGAGCAGTACTTC.